These 23 T cell receptor beta chains came from one sample sequenced in a study of glioma-infiltrating T cells after dendritic cell vaccination. TCRdb keeps only in-frame clones here, not all; method: immunoSEQ multiplex PCR. The sample holds about 110,000 clones, 85% to 90% seen once. Time point indicated: after dendritic cell vaccination, including at tumor progression/relapse. The specimen comprised blood, sampled after dendritic cell vaccination. Receptor source: a human donor with glioblastoma.

This chain joins TRBV14 and TRBJ2-7; D perhaps matches TRBD2 (6 bases). With 4 bases removed from V and 3 bases from J, the gap between germline ends came to 16 bases. The CDR3 extends over 15 amino acids. The V gene's germline CDR1 is SGHDN and CDR2 FVKESK. The CDR3 loop reads CASSRDERVGYEQYF. The CDR3 coding sequence is TGTGCCAGCAGCCGGGATGAGCGGGTGGGCTACGAGCAGTACTTC.

Worth noting for this clone: Other DNA sequences in this specimen translate into the identical CDR3. The rearrangement links TRBV18 to TRBJ2-7; 10 positions agree with TRBD1. CDR1 is KGHSH and CDR2 is LQKENI in the germline V gene. After removal of 2 bases from V and 2 bases from J, the junction contained 0 bases not matched to a gene. CDR3 length equals 14 residues. The CDR3 coding sequence is TGTGCCAGCTCACCAGGGACAGGGGCCTACGAGCAGTACTTC. Its protein product is CASSPGTGAYEQYF. The full variable domain, with the rest looked up from reference TRBV18 and TRBJ2-7, is NAGVMQNPRHLVRRRGQEARLRCSPMKGHSHVYWYRQLPEEGLKFMVYLQKENIIDESGMPKERFSAEFPKEGPSILRIQQVVRGDSAAYFCASSPGTGAYEQYFGPGTRLTVT.

This chain connects TRBV7-9 to TRBJ2-7, with D possibly TRBD2 on 6 matching bases. This CDR3 spans 13 amino acids. The V and J ends lost 5 bases and 2 bases respectively, with 10 bases between them. Germline V CDR1 and CDR2: SEHNR, FQNEAQ (reference sequence). The CDR3 nucleotides are TGTGCCAGCAGCGTCGGGGGAGCCTACGAGCAGTACTTC. As protein: CASSVGGAYEQYF.

The chain is built from TRBV2 and TRBJ1-3, with TRBD1 as a possible D gene (5 bases). Germline V gives CDR1 SNHLY, CDR2 FYNNEI. The CDR3 length is 13 residues. V lost 7 bases and J 6 bases, leaving 13 bases between the germline ends. The CDR3 DNA sequence: TGTGCCAGCAAACAGGACCTCGCAAACACCATATATTTT. This gives the protein CASKQDLANTIYF.

This clone has only a few counts. The genes are TRBV6-5 and TRBJ1-5; the D gene is possibly TRBD1 (5 bases). The CDR3 runs 15 residues. V shed 6 bases and J shed 0 bases, with 12 bases lying between them. Germline values: CDR1 MNHEY, CDR2 SVGAGI. In DNA form, the CDR3 reads TGTGCCAGCAGACCGACAGCGCATAGCAATCAGCCCCAGCATTTT. Translated: CASRPTAHSNQPQHF.

The chain recombines TRBV9 with TRBJ1-1; D is perhaps TRBD1 (6 bases). This CDR3 region has 13 residues. The V end lost 3 bases, the J end lost 2 bases, and 8 bases lay between the germline ends. Germline assignment: CDR1 SGDLS and CDR2 YYNGEE. CDR3 DNA: TGTGCCAGCAGCGGGGACATAAACACTGAAGCTTTCTTT. It yields the protein CASSGDINTEAFF.

This chain links TRBV7-9 with TRBJ2-7, with TRBD1 identical over 7 bases. Germline V CDR1 and CDR2: SEHNR, FQNEAQ (reference sequence). The length of the CDR3 is 14 residues. V dropped 3 bases and J dropped 2; count of bases not matched to a gene: 4. The CDR3 DNA is TGTGCCAGCAGCTTCGGGACAGAGACCTACGAGCAGTACTTC. Its protein is CASSFGTETYEQYF.

The chain joins TRBV5-1 to TRBJ2-1; no definite D call. The V and J ends lost 3 bases and 6 bases respectively, with 7 bases between them. The CDR3 runs 12 residues. Germline V gene lookup returns CDR1 SGHRS and CDR2 YFSETQ. The CDR3 loop reads CASSYPSNEQFF. Here the CDR3 DNA reads TGCGCCAGCAGCTACCCGAGCAATGAGCAGTTCTTC.

The chain couples TRBV9 to TRBJ1-1; D is uncertain. CDR3 length: 13 residues. Germline V CDR1 and CDR2: SGDLS, YYNGEE. Trimming took off 0 bases at V and 1 base at J, with 4 bases between the two ends. Here the CDR3 reads CASSVGANTEAFF. CDR3 bases: TGTGCCAGCAGCGTAGGGGCGAACACTGAAGCTTTCTTT.

V gene TRBV6-4 combines with J gene TRBJ1-1; tentatively, D is TRBD1 (5 bases). The CDR3 totals 13 residues. Germline V gives CDR1 MRHNA, CDR2 SNTAGT. V was cut by 6 bases and J by 0 bases, with 8 bases left in between. The CDR3, as DNA: TGTGCCAGCAGCAGGGAATTGAACACTGAAGCTTTCTTT. Protein product: CASSRELNTEAFF.

The chain couples TRBV11-1 to TRBJ1-1, with D possibly TRBD1 on 6 matching bases. The germline V and J ends were trimmed by 6 bases and 0 bases, with 20 bases remaining between them. Germline CDR1 and CDR2: SGHAT and FQDESV (reference sequence). CDR3 length equals 17 residues. This CDR3 is CASSITQGWGMNTEAFF. For the CDR3, the DNA is TGTGCCAGCAGTATAACGCAGGGGTGGGGAATGAACACTGAAGCTTTCTTT.

The chain is built from TRBV5-1 and TRBJ1-2; possibly TRBD1 for D (5 bases). Between the trimmed V and J ends, which lost 0 bases and 3 bases, there was a span of 6 bases. This CDR3 has 13 residues. Germline V gives CDR1 SGHRS, CDR2 YFSETQ. The CDR3 protein is CASSLVRDYGYTF. CDR3 coding DNA: TGCGCCAGCAGCTTGGTCAGGGACTATGGCTACACCTTC.

This chain links TRBV7-2 with TRBJ2-7; 9 bases are a match to TRBD2. From germline, CDR1 is SGHTA and CDR2 FQGNSA. The trim removed 4 bases at V and 7 bases at J, leaving 11 bases unmatched. This CDR3 contains 15 residues. The chain's CDR3 is CASSSRTSVGREQYF. CDR3 sequence (DNA): TGTGCCAGCAGCTCGAGGACTAGCGTAGGGCGGGAGCAGTACTTC.

J is TRBJ1-2 and V is TRBV2; 7 bases match TRBD1. CDR3 length: 16 amino acids. V was clipped by 0 bases and J by 7 bases; unmatched bases: 11. The germline V gene has CDR1 SNHLY and CDR2 FYNNEI. The CDR3 DNA sequence: TGTGCCAGCAGTGAAGCGCTTCTGACAGGGTGGGGTGGCTACACCTTC. Translated, it gives CASSEALLTGWGGYTF.

This clone was seen only a few times. The genes are TRBV7-8 and TRBJ2-3; D possibly corresponds to TRBD2 (5 bases). The CDR3 contains 15 residues. Trimming cost V 5 bases and J 5 bases, with 17 bases left between them. Germline CDR1 SGHVS, CDR2 FQNEAQ. The CDR3 DNA sequence: TGTGCCAGCAGCATCACGGTACACGGGGTAGATACGCAGTATTTT. It is translated as CASSITVHGVDTQYF. Filled out from reference TRBV7-8 and TRBJ2-3, the complete variable domain reads GAGVSQSPRYKVAKRGQDVALRCDPISGHVSLFWYQQALGQGPEFLTYFQNEAQLDKSGLPSDRFFAERPEGSVSTLKIQRTQQEDSAVYLCASSITVHGVDTQYFGPGTRLTVL.

This chain connects TRBV30 to TRBJ2-3, with D perhaps TRBD2 (5 bases). The germline V gene has CDR1 GTSNPN and CDR2 SVGIG (reference sequence). The CDR3 has 14 amino acids. Trimming cost V 2 bases and J 2 bases, with 11 bases left between them. DNA of the CDR3: TGTGCCTGGAGTACTCAGCGGTACACAGATACGCAGTATTTT. The encoded protein is CAWSTQRYTDTQYF.

The CDR3: CASSVGARNTEAFF. Here the CDR3 DNA reads TGCGCCAGCAGCGTGGGGGCGCGGAACACTGAAGCTTTCTTT. The chain joins TRBV5-1 to TRBJ1-1; D might be TRBD1 (6 bases). Trimming left V 4 bases short and J 1 base short, with 11 bases between. The V gene's germline CDR1 is SGHRS and CDR2 YFSETQ. The CDR3 sequence is 14 residues long.

The V gene is TRBV7-9, the J gene TRBJ1-2; 7 nucleotides agree with TRBD1. CDR3 length equals 15 residues. Germline V gene lookup returns CDR1 SEHNR and CDR2 FQNEAQ (reference sequence). The V gene end was trimmed by 5 bases and the J gene end by 2 bases; junction bases not matched to a gene: 8. This CDR3 is CASSRQGTANYGYTF. The CDR3 DNA reads TGTGCCAGCAGCCGTCAAGGGACAGCCAACTATGGCTACACCTTC.

The chain recombines TRBV5-1 with TRBJ1-5, with 9 bases fitting TRBD1. The germline CDR1 and CDR2 sequences are SGHRS and YFSETQ. CDR3 length: 15 residues. The V segment lost 4 bases and the J segment 1 base; nucleotides outside the gene matches: 3. The CDR3 reads CASSATGGSNQPQHF. CDR3 DNA: TGCGCCAGCAGCGCCACAGGGGGCAGCAATCAGCCCCAGCATTTT.

J is TRBJ2-1 and V is TRBV6-5, with TRBD1 matching 8 bases. The CDR3 spans 14 residues. J gave up 2 bases and V 6 bases, and 3 bases lay outside the gene matches. The germline CDR1 and CDR2 sequences are MNHEY and SVGAGI. CDR3 bases: TGTGCCAGCAGCGGACAGGGACCCTACAATGAGCAGTTCTTC. Translating gives CASSGQGPYNEQFF.

In DNA form, the CDR3 reads TGCGCCAGCAGCTTGGAGGGGGTGAGGGGTACTGAAGCTTTCTTT. It encodes CASSLEGVRGTEAFF. The rearrangement joins TRBV5-1 to TRBJ1-1, with a tentative D call TRBD1 (6 bases). V gave up 0 bases and J gave up 5 bases, with 14 bases separating them. Per germline, CDR1 SGHRS and CDR2 YFSETQ. This CDR3 contains 15 residues.

The chain couples TRBV27 to TRBJ2-5; 14 bases align to TRBD2. This CDR3 contains 15 residues. The V segment lost 6 bases and the J segment 4 bases; nucleotides outside the gene matches: 4. Germline V gene data show CDR1 as MNHEY and CDR2 as SMNVEV (reference sequence). The CDR3 loop reads CASRRLAGGGETQYF. DNA for the CDR3: TGTGCCAGCAGACGACTAGCGGGAGGGGGAGAGACCCAGTACTTC.

The CDR3 coding sequence is TGTGCCAGCAGCTTAACTACGGGTAATCAGCCCCAGCATTTT. Translated, it gives CASSLTTGNQPQHF. The chain carries TRBV7-2 and TRBJ1-5; no firm D call. Germline V gene lookup returns CDR1 SGHTA and CDR2 FQGNSA. The CDR3 is made up of 14 amino acids. The ends were cut back, 2 bases at V and 4 bases at J, with 9 bases in the middle.